A single sample gave rise to the 22 T cell receptor beta chains below, sequenced in a study of blood T cell repertoires in COVID-19. Sequencing was performed with immunoSEQ multiplex PCR; in TCRdb, only in-frame clones are kept and a portion is missing. The table has some 370,000 clones, almost 90% seen once. The material sequenced was peripheral blood. The receptors were gathered from a man aged 18-30 years with active or convalescent COVID-19.

This chain uses TRBV6-5 with TRBJ1-1; unclear D gene. In germline, CDR1 is MNHEY, CDR2 SVGAGI. The CDR3 consists of 15 residues. V lost 4 bases to trimming and J lost 4 bases, with 16 bases between them. In DNA form, the CDR3 reads TGTGCCAGCAGTTTGGATTGGGCCCCAGTCACTGAAGCTTTCTTT. Its protein is CASSLDWAPVTEAFF.

The chain combines TRBV28 with TRBJ1-2; 7 positions agree with TRBD1. The trim removed 5 bases at V and 3 bases at J, leaving 6 bases unmatched. CDR3 length: 14 amino acids. CDR1 is MDHEN and CDR2 is SYDVKM in the germline V gene. The CDR3 here is CASSTGQNHYGYTF. As DNA, the CDR3 is TGTGCCAGCAGTACGGGACAGAACCACTATGGCTACACCTTC.

The chain links TRBV19 to TRBJ1-1; no firm D call. V gave up 3 bases and J gave up 4 bases, with 15 bases separating them. CDR3 size: 15 residues. Germline V gene lookup returns CDR1 LNHDA and CDR2 SQIVND (reference sequence). The CDR3 sequence: CASSIPGSLATEAFF. CDR3 coding DNA: TGTGCCAGTAGTATCCCGGGTTCTCTGGCCACTGAAGCTTTCTTT.

The chain joins TRBV18 to TRBJ2-7; D might be TRBD1 (5 bases). Germline V gene lookup returns CDR1 KGHSH and CDR2 LQKENI. The CDR3 totals 13 residues. Between the trimmed V and J ends, which lost 1 base and 2 bases, there was a span of 6 bases. The CDR3 DNA is TGTGCCAGCTCACCACAGGGGACCTACGAGCAGTACTTC. This encodes CASSPQGTYEQYF.

V and J are TRBV2 and TRBJ2-4; 7 bases are shared with TRBD2. The CDR3 is 14 residues long. The V and J ends lost 0 bases and 9 bases, in that order; junction bases with no gene match: 5. CDR1 is SNHLY, CDR2 FYNNEI, per germline. CDR3 sequence (DNA): TGTGCCAGCAGTGAAGCGCGGGGGTACGGCATTCAGTACTTC. Translated: CASSEARGYGIQYF. Together with reference TRBV2 and TRBJ2-4, the CDR3 gives the full variable domain: EPEVTQTPSHQVTQMGQEVILRCVPISNHLYFYWYRQILGQKVEFLVSFYNNEISEKSEIFDDQFSVERPDGSNFTLKIRSTKLEDSAMYFCASSEARGYGIQYFGAGTRLSVL.

This clone has just one count. This chain uses TRBV11-2 with TRBJ2-7; 14 nucleotides match TRBD2. The CDR3 extends over 15 amino acids. V lost 5 bases and J lost 3; bases outside the gene matches: 3. Germline V lookup: CDR1 SGHAT, CDR2 FQNNGV. CDR3 sequence (DNA): TGTGCCAGCAGCCCGGGACTAGCGGGAGTCTACGAGCAGTACTTC. Protein product: CASSPGLAGVYEQYF.

The chain recombines TRBV5-6 with TRBJ2-2; D possibly corresponds to TRBD1 (6 bases). CDR3 size: 16 residues. The V end was cut by 0 bases, the J end by 4 bases, with 13 bases between. Germline assignment: CDR1 SGHDT and CDR2 YYEEEE. This CDR3 is CASSLDSGRGTGELFF. DNA for the CDR3: TGTGCCAGCAGCTTGGATAGTGGCAGGGGCACCGGGGAGCTGTTTTTT.

This clone was seen a single time. The rearrangement uses TRBV19 and TRBJ1-2; TRBD1 aligns across 8 bases. The junction had 7 bases not matched to a gene; V was cut back by 4 bases and J by 6 bases. The CDR3 spans 14 residues. From germline, CDR1 is LNHDA and CDR2 SQIVND (reference sequence). The CDR3, as DNA: TGTGCCAGTAGTAGGGTCGAACAGGGGGATGGCTACACCTTC. Its translation: CASSRVEQGDGYTF.

Only a few counts were recorded for this clone. The chain carries TRBV2 and TRBJ1-1; 7 bases line up with TRBD1. V was pared by 6 bases and J by 3 bases, with 4 bases of the junction left unmatched. CDR3 length: 13 amino acids. Germline values: CDR1 SNHLY, CDR2 FYNNEI. CDR3 sequence reads: CASRKTGDTEAFF. CDR3 nucleotide sequence: TGTGCCAGCAGGAAAACAGGGGACACTGAAGCTTTCTTT.

This chain joins TRBV27 and TRBJ2-7; D gene unclear. This CDR3 has 13 residues. The V and J ends lost 3 bases and 3 bases respectively, with 9 bases between them. Per the germline V gene, CDR1 is MNHEY and CDR2 is SMNVEV (reference sequence). CDR3 amino acids: CASSFSQFYEQYF. Written as DNA, the CDR3 is TGTGCCAGCAGTTTCTCGCAGTTCTACGAGCAGTACTTC.

The chain employs TRBV4-1 and TRBJ2-3; TRBD2 matches 8 bases. V lost 5 bases and J lost 4; bases outside the gene matches: 2. Per germline, CDR1 MGHRA and CDR2 YSYEKL. CDR3 length: 13 residues. This chain's CDR3 is CASSNGGADTQYF. Here the CDR3 DNA reads TGCGCCAGCAGCAACGGGGGGGCAGATACGCAGTATTTT.

V and J are TRBV5-1 and TRBJ1-6, with a weak D call TRBD1 (5 bases). CDR3 length: 15 amino acids. Trimming shortened V by 2 bases and J by 9 bases, and 15 bases separated the two germline ends. CDR1 is SGHRS and CDR2 is YFSETQ in the germline V gene. CDR3 residues: CASSFTGVNGSPLHF. The CDR3 DNA reads TGCGCCAGCAGCTTTACGGGGGTCAATGGTTCACCCCTCCACTTT.

This clone was counted only a few times. Other DNA sequences in this sample translate to the same CDR3. The V and J genes are TRBV19 and TRBJ1-3; D is undetermined. Trimming removed 2 bases from V and 1 base from J, with 6 bases in between. The CDR3 loop spans 14 amino acids. The germline V gene has CDR1 LNHDA and CDR2 SQIVND (reference sequence). As DNA, the CDR3 is TGTGCCAGTAGTATATCCGTGTCTGGAAACACCATATATTTT. Translating gives CASSISVSGNTIYF.

This CDR3 reads CASSFPTYRDGYTF. The CDR3 nucleotides read TGTGCCAGCAGTTTCCCCACGTACAGGGATGGCTACACCTTC. The chain couples TRBV28 to TRBJ1-2; D may be TRBD1 (6 bases). The V end was cut by 3 bases, the J end by 6 bases, with 14 bases between. CDR3 length equals 14 residues. CDR1 is MDHEN, CDR2 SYDVKM, per germline.

This clone was found once. The chain carries TRBV7-9 and TRBJ2-3, with TRBD2 identical over 12 bases. Germline V gene sequence: CDR1 SEHNR, CDR2 FQNEAQ (reference sequence). The ends lost 1 base at V and 5 bases at J; junction bases unmatched: 7. The CDR3 has 17 amino acids. The CDR3 coding sequence is TGTGCCAGCAGCTTAGGGCTAGCGGGAGGGCCTTTAGATACGCAGTATTTT. As protein: CASSLGLAGGPLDTQYF.

The rearrangement uses TRBV6-6 and TRBJ2-1; TRBD2 is a possible D gene (6 bases). The CDR3 has 16 amino acids. V was clipped by 0 bases and J by 4 bases, with 13 bases between them. Germline V lookup: CDR1 MNHNY, CDR2 SVGAGI (reference sequence). CDR3 sequence: CASSYSMGGRYNEQFF. The CDR3, as DNA: TGTGCCAGCAGTTACTCGATGGGAGGCAGGTACAATGAGCAGTTCTTC.

The chain recombines TRBV27 with TRBJ1-2, with D perhaps matching TRBD1 (5 bases). CDR1 is MNHEY and CDR2 is SMNVEV in the germline V gene (reference sequence). The CDR3 totals 15 residues. The V end was cut by 6 bases, the J end by 3 bases, with 17 bases between. The CDR3 is CASRTRQGGDYGYTF. The CDR3 nucleotides are TGTGCCAGCAGGACCCGGCAGGGAGGGGACTATGGCTACACCTTC.

In this sample, this clone turned up many times. The rearrangement joins TRBV6-5 to TRBJ2-7; the match to TRBD2 covers 12 bases. CDR1 is MNHEY, CDR2 SVGAGI, per germline. Trimming removed 4 bases from V and 2 bases from J; junction bases left unmatched: 6. The CDR3 length is 16 residues. The CDR3 region has the DNA TGTGCCAGCAGTTTCCAAGGGACTAGCGGGCCCTACGAGCAGTACTTC. Translating gives CASSFQGTSGPYEQYF.

The chain combines TRBV10-3 with TRBJ2-1; 8 bases agree with TRBD2. Germline values: CDR1 ENHRY, CDR2 SYGVKD. The CDR3 sequence is 15 residues long. The V segment lost 6 bases and the J segment 7 bases; nucleotides outside the gene matches: 11. Written as DNA, the CDR3 is TGTGCCATCAGATTGGGCAGCGGGGGAGTGAATGAGCAGTTCTTC. Its protein is CAIRLGSGGVNEQFF.

This chain uses TRBV6-5 with TRBJ2-7; D remains unclear. This CDR3 region has 12 residues. The ends were cut back, 4 bases at V and 6 bases at J, with 10 bases in the middle. Germline lookup yields CDR1 MNHEY and CDR2 SVGAGI. The CDR3 DNA reads as TGTGCCAGCAGTTCCCCGGGTGGCGAGCAGTACTTC. Its translation: CASSSPGGEQYF.

The chain combines TRBV5-4 with TRBJ2-7; 11 bases are shared with TRBD1. Germline loops: CDR1 SGHNT, CDR2 YYREEE (reference sequence). This CDR3 region has 14 residues. V was clipped by 3 bases and J by 7 bases; unmatched bases: 6. CDR3 amino acids: CASSSDRGLYEQYF. Written as DNA, the CDR3 is TGTGCCAGCAGCTCGGACAGGGGGCTTTATGAGCAGTACTTC.

The chain joins TRBV12-5 to TRBJ2-1, with 8 bases fitting TRBD2. The CDR3 totals 17 residues. The trim removed 4 bases at V and 3 bases at J, leaving 11 bases unmatched. Germline CDR1 reads LGHNT; CDR2 reads FRNRAP. The CDR3: CASGSTLAERGYNEQFF. DNA of the CDR3: TGTGCTAGTGGTTCCACACTAGCGGAGAGGGGCTACAATGAGCAGTTCTTC.